These 8 T cell receptor beta chains share one sample of origin, sequenced in a study of circulating CD8 cells and anti-PD-1 response in melanoma. Live CD3+CD8+TCRalphabeta+ cells were sorted into four subsets by PD-1 and/or TIGIT. The QIAseq Immune Repertoire TCR panel built the libraries from approximately 16 ng of total RNA. A single record per CDR3 protein comes from TCRdb applying MiXCR to the reads. The data show 900 to 1,200 distinct CDR3 sequences, 9.5% to 13% seen once. The source was CD8+ T cells from PBMCs, collected at baseline or after one month of anti-PD-1 therapy (not recorded which). These receptors all come from a human donor with melanoma.

By proportion, this clonotype is medium-sized. The V call is TRBV5-6, the J call TRBJ2-1, with TRBD2 matching over 7 bases. The CDR3 totals 15 residues. With V trimmed by 0 bases and J by 4 bases, 4 bases remained unmatched. Germline CDR1 reads SGHDT; CDR2 reads YYEEEE. The CDR3 loop is CASSLDGGIYNEQFF. As DNA, the CDR3 is TGTGCCAGCAGCTTGGACGGGGGGATTTACAATGAGCAGTTCTTC.

This rearrangement joins TRBV6-2 or TRBV6-3 to TRBJ1-1; TRBD1 might be the D (5 bases). The CDR3 is 15 residues long. Germline lookup yields CDR1 MNHEY and CDR2 SVGEGT. Between the trimmed V and J ends, which lost 6 bases and 2 bases, there was a span of 16 bases. DNA of the CDR3: TGTGCCAGCAGAGAGACAGACCACGCTAACACTGAAGCTTTCTTT. Translating gives CASRETDHANTEAFF.

This clonotype has more than one count but fewer than ten. J is TRBJ2-7 and V is TRBV21-1; the table's D call, TRBD2, was not checked against the DNA. TRBV21-1 is assigned pseudogene status. The CDR3 has 16 residues. Written as DNA, the CDR3 is TGTGCCAGCAGCAAATGGGCCCGGACCCCAGCCCTCGAGCAGTACTTC. This sequence encodes CASSKWARTPALEQYF.

In this sample, this clonotype turned up a few times. The gene calls are TRBV30 and TRBJ2-1; D is possibly TRBD2 (6 bases). V shed 7 bases and J shed 7 bases, with 20 bases lying between them. The CDR3 covers 14 residues. Germline values: CDR1 GTSNPN, CDR2 SVGIG (reference sequence). DNA for the CDR3: TGTGCCTCCCACGCTTCTCGGGGGATAAATGAGCAGTTCTTC. It is translated as CASHASRGINEQFF.

The chain has TRBV19 and TRBJ1-2, with D possibly matching TRBD1 (5 bases). The V gene's germline CDR1 is LNHDA and CDR2 SQIVND (reference sequence). The CDR3 length is 16 residues. Trimming took off 5 bases at V and 4 bases at J, with 20 bases between the two ends. CDR3 sequence reads: CASSEGTGLEGYGYTF. The CDR3 DNA follows: TGTGCCAGTAGTGAGGGGACGGGGCTGGAAGGCTATGGCTACACCTTC.

In this sample, this clonotype is large (0.1 to 1%). This chain uses TRBV9 with TRBJ2-1; D possibly matches TRBD1 or TRBD2 (5 bases each). The CDR3 totals 15 residues. Germline values: CDR1 SGDLS, CDR2 YYNGEE. V lost 1 base and J lost 5, with 13 bases in between. CDR3 sequence reads: CASSVWGSIDNEQFF. CDR3 DNA: TGTGCCAGCAGCGTATGGGGGAGCATAGACAATGAGCAGTTCTTC.

In its sample, this clonotype ranks as medium-sized (0.01 to 0.1%). This chain joins TRBV19 and TRBJ2-3; 12 bases agree with TRBD2. Unmatched junction bases numbered 4, after V lost 5 bases and J lost 1 base. CDR1 is LNHDA and CDR2 is SQIVND in the germline V gene (reference sequence). This CDR3 has 16 residues. The CDR3 region is CASSAASGGGTDTQYF. CDR3 DNA sequence: TGTGCCAGTAGTGCGGCTAGCGGGGGGGGCACAGATACGCAGTATTTT.

This clonotype is deemed large. The chain uses TRBV19 and TRBJ1-5; weak D call: TRBD1 (5 bases). V was pared by 6 bases and J by 4 bases, with 13 bases between. The length of the CDR3 is 14 residues. CDR1 and CDR2 from the germline V gene are LNHDA and SQIVND (reference sequence). In nucleotides, the CDR3 is TGTGCCAGTAGGGCAGGGAATGGGAATCAGCCCCAGCATTTT. This sequence encodes CASRAGNGNQPQHF.